Presented here are 9 T cell receptor beta chains from one specimen sequenced in a study of T cells in Graves' hyperthyroidism and ophthalmopathy. The source material, RNA transcripts, was used to amplify TCR beta CDR3 regions. The HTBI primer set was used in a first-round RT-PCR of the TCR CDR3. Each CDR3 protein gets one entry after TCRdb re-called the multiplex PCR reads with MiXCR. The data show about 360,000 distinct CDR3 sequences, approximately 13% seen once. The specimen was blood. The receptor source for this set is a woman younger than 30 with Graves' hyperthyroidism.

This clonotype has at least ten counts. The chain couples TRBV2 to TRBJ2-3; TRBD2 matches 12 bases. The CDR3 is 13 amino acids. Germline V gene lookup returns CDR1 SNHLY and CDR2 FYNNEI. The junction had 2 bases not matched to a gene; V was cut back by 7 bases and J by 6 bases. CDR3 sequence (DNA): TGTGCCAGCACTAGCGGGAGGGTGGATACGCAGTATTTT. It specifies CASTSGRVDTQYF.

The sample holds a few counts of this clonotype. A clone one base away is much larger, so this may be a read error. The chain recombines TRBV12-3 or TRBV12-4 with TRBJ2-3, with D possibly being TRBD2 (6 bases). The CDR3 spans 15 residues. Trimming pared 5 bases from V and 3 bases from J, leaving 15 bases between. In DNA form, the CDR3 reads TGTGCCAGCAGTCTTGGGGGACTCCAAACAGATACGCAGTATTTT. This translates into CASSLGGLQTDTQYF.

The sample holds many counts of this clonotype. V is TRBV20-1 and J is TRBJ2-7; 8 positions match TRBD2. CDR3 length: 13 amino acids. Germline V gene data show CDR1 as DFQATT and CDR2 as SNEGSKA (reference sequence). Unmatched junction bases numbered 8, after V lost 5 bases and J lost 5 bases. The CDR3 DNA sequence: TGCAGTGCTCCCACCGGGGGGGCCAACGAGCAGTACTTC. This sequence encodes CSAPTGGANEQYF.

This clonotype came up a few times. The chain combines TRBV7-9 with TRBJ1-2; 9 nucleotides line up with TRBD1. The CDR3 is made up of 14 amino acids. J lost 7 bases, V lost 6 bases, and 9 bases had no gene match. Germline V gene sequence: CDR1 SEHNR, CDR2 FQNEAQ (reference sequence). In DNA form, the CDR3 reads TGTGCCAGCAGTGAACAGGGGGCCGCCTCTGGCTACACCTTC. It encodes CASSEQGAASGYTF.

This clonotype was found a few times. The rearrangement uses TRBV29-1 and TRBJ1-2; D call uncertain. The CDR3 is made up of 11 amino acids. V lost 6 bases and J lost 2, with 7 bases in between. Germline CDR1 is SQVTM and CDR2 is ANQGSEA. The DNA of the CDR3 is TGCAGCGTAGTGCAAAACTATGGCTACACCTTC. It translates to CSVVQNYGYTF.

This clonotype was observed many times. V is TRBV20-1 and J is TRBJ2-1; D gene uncertain. V dropped 6 bases and J dropped 10 bases, with 13 bases sitting between them. This CDR3 contains 11 residues. CDR1 is DFQATT and CDR2 is SNEGSKA in the germline V gene (reference sequence). CDR3 DNA: TGCAGTGCCCCCAGCCCACCCGAGCAGTTCTTC. Protein sequence: CSAPSPPEQFF.

The V gene is TRBV5-1, the J gene TRBJ2-7, with a possible D match to TRBD1 (8 bases). Germline V gene sequence: CDR1 SGHRS, CDR2 YFSETQ. With 0 bases removed from V and 6 bases from J, the gap between germline ends came to 16 bases. The CDR3 sequence is 15 residues long. CDR3 sequence reads: CASSLGAQGGGEQYF. CDR3 coding DNA: TGCGCCAGCAGCTTGGGGGCACAGGGGGGGGGCGAGCAGTACTTC.

This clonotype was seen repeatedly, ten times or more. V and J are TRBV6-5 and TRBJ1-5; 7 bases line up with TRBD1. Trimming at V came to 2 bases and at J to 7 bases, leaving 5 bases not matched to a gene. Germline CDR1 reads MNHEY; CDR2 reads SVGAGI. The CDR3 extends over 14 amino acids. The CDR3 sequence: CASSYNDRVQPQHF. The CDR3, as DNA: TGTGCCAGCAGTTACAACGACAGGGTCCAGCCCCAGCATTTT.

In this sample, this clonotype turned up many times. The V call is TRBV5-1, the J call TRBJ2-5; D is perhaps TRBD1 or TRBD2 (5 bases each). Trimming pared 2 bases from V and 2 bases from J, leaving 13 bases between. This CDR3 has 15 amino acids. CDR1 and CDR2 from the germline V gene are SGHRS and YFSETQ. The CDR3 region has the DNA TGCGCCAGCAGCTTCGGACACTCGGGGCAAGAGACCCAGTACTTC. It is translated as CASSFGHSGQETQYF.